What follows describes a single T cell receptor beta chain. These data belong to a study of blood T cell repertoires in COVID-19. Across the study: Acute and convalescent COVID-19 samples came from the United States, Italy and Spain. PBMCs, B-cell-depleted T cells, or T cells were the source of the cDNA or gDNA that made up the material.

Trimming at V came to 6 bases and at J to 5 bases, leaving 5 bases not matched to a gene. Germline V gene lookup returns CDR1 WSHSY and CDR2 SAAADI. The CDR3 is made up of 15 amino acids. Authors' data handling: The assay estimated nucleated cells by amplifying reference gene primers. Measured with immunoSEQ multiplex PCR; TCRdb has only the in-frame clones, and not every one. Clonal size and the V and J genes are those of that table, whereas D and trimming came from the DNA. The table records under 200,000 clones, 75% to 95% of them present only once. The sample consisted of peripheral blood. The sequence came from a man aged 50-59 years with acute or convalescent COVID-19. V gene TRBV10-2 combines with J gene TRBJ1-5; 12 nucleotides agree with TRBD1. The CDR3: CASSGDRGLYQPQHF. The CDR3, as DNA: TGCGCCAGCAGCGGGGACAGGGGGCTTTATCAGCCCCAGCATTTT.